This T cell receptor beta chain was recorded in a study of CD8 T cells in Susac syndrome. The ends lost 4 bases at V and 2 bases at J; junction bases unmatched: 16. There are 18 residues in the CDR3. A quantity of 0.5 to 1 ug RNA underwent reverse transcription using random hexamers. TCR beta CDR3 was amplified by immunoSEQ multiplex PCR. This amplification extended across 54 Vbeta and 13 Jbeta segments. TCRdb re-analysed the immunoSEQ multiplex PCR reads in MiXCR, keeping a single row per CDR3 protein. The sample records under 250,000 distinct CDR3 sequences, over 85% being singletons. The sequencing input was CD4+ T cells from PBMCs. The sequence was collected from a human donor with multiple sclerosis. V gene TRBV12-3 or TRBV12-4 combines with J gene TRBJ2-7; 8 bases are a match to TRBD1. CDR3 loop: CASSSRRTGRDLTYEQYF. As DNA, the CDR3 is TGTGCCAGCAGTTCCCGCCGGACAGGGCGGGACTTGACCTACGAGCAGTACTTC.